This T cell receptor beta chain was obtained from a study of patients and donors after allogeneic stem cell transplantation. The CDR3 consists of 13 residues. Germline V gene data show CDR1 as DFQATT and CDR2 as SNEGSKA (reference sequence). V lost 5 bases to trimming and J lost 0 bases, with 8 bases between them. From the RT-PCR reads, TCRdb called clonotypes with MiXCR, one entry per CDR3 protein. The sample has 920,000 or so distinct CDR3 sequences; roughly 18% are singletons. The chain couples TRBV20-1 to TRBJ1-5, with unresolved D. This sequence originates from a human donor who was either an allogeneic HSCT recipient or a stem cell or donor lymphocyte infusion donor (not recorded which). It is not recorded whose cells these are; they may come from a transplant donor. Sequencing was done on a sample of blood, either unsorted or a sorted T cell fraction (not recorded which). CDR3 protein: CSASQNSNQPQHF. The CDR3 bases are TGCAGTGCTTCCCAGAATAGCAATCAGCCCCAGCATTTT.